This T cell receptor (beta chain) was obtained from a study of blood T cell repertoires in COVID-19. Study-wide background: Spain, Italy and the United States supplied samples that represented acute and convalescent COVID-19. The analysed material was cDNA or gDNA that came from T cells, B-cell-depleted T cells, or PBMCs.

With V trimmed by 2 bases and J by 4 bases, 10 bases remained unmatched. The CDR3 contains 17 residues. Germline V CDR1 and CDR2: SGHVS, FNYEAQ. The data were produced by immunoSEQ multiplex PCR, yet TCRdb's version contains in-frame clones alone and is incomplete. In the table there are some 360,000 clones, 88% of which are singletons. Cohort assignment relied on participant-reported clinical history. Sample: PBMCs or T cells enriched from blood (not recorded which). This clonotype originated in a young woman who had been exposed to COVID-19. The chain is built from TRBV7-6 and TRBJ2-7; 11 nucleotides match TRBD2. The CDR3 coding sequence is TGTGCCAGCAGCTTAATGACTAGCGGGATTAATACTTACGAGCAGTACTTC. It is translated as CASSLMTSGINTYEQYF.